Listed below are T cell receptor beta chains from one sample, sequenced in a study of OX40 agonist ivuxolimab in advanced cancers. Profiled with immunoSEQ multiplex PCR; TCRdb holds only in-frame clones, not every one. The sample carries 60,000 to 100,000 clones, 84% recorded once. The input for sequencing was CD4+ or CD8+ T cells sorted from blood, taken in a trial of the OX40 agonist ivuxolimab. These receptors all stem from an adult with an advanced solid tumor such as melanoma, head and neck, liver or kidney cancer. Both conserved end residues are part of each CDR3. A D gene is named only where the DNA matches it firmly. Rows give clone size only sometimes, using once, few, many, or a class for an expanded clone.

CDR3aa: CASSLAGGEQFF
CDR3nt: TGCGCCAGCAGCTTGGCCGGCGGTGAGCAGTTCTTC
abundance: -
v_gene: TRBV5-1
j_gene: TRBJ2-1
d_gene: -

CDR3aa: CASSLELAGLKETQYF
CDR3nt: TGCGCCAGCAGCTTGGAACTAGCGGGATTAAAAGAGACCCAGTACTTC
abundance: many
v_gene: TRBV5-1
j_gene: TRBJ2-5
d_gene: TRBD2

CDR3aa: CASSYFVKTYGYTF
CDR3nt: TGTGCCAGCAGTTACTTTGTCAAGACCTATGGCTACACCTTC
abundance: -
v_gene: TRBV6-8
j_gene: TRBJ1-2
d_gene: -

CDR3aa: CASSLGVLYGGTDTQYF
CDR3nt: TGTGCCAGCAGCTTAGGCGTACTCTACGGAGGCACAGATACGCAGTATTTT
abundance: -
v_gene: TRBV7-3
j_gene: TRBJ2-3
d_gene: -

CDR3aa: CASSLMDYGYTF
CDR3nt: TGTGCCAGCAGCTTAATGGACTATGGCTACACCTTC
abundance: -
v_gene: TRBV5-6
j_gene: TRBJ1-2
d_gene: -

CDR3aa: CAIGTQNIQYF
CDR3nt: TGTGCCATCGGGACACAAAACATTCAGTACTTC
abundance: -
v_gene: TRBV10-3
j_gene: TRBJ2-4
d_gene: -

CDR3aa: CASSLLRLAGNYNEQFF
CDR3nt: TGTGCCAGCAGCTTACTACGGCTAGCGGGGAATTACAATGAGCAGTTCTTC
abundance: -
v_gene: TRBV7-8
j_gene: TRBJ2-1
d_gene: TRBD2

CDR3aa: CASSLTGVSNQPQHF
CDR3nt: TGTGCCAGCAGCTTGACAGGGGTCAGCAATCAGCCCCAGCATTTT
abundance: -
v_gene: TRBV7-8
j_gene: TRBJ1-5
d_gene: TRBD1

CDR3aa: CASSYAGLVNEKLFF
CDR3nt: TGTGCCAGCAGTTACGCAGGGCTGGTGAATGAAAAACTGTTTTTT
abundance: once
v_gene: TRBV6-6
j_gene: TRBJ1-4
d_gene: -

CDR3aa: CAISGKGPYTYNSPLHF
CDR3nt: TGTGCCATCAGTGGCAAGGGGCCCTACACCTATAATTCACCCCTCCACTTT
abundance: -
v_gene: TRBV10-3
j_gene: TRBJ1-6
d_gene: -